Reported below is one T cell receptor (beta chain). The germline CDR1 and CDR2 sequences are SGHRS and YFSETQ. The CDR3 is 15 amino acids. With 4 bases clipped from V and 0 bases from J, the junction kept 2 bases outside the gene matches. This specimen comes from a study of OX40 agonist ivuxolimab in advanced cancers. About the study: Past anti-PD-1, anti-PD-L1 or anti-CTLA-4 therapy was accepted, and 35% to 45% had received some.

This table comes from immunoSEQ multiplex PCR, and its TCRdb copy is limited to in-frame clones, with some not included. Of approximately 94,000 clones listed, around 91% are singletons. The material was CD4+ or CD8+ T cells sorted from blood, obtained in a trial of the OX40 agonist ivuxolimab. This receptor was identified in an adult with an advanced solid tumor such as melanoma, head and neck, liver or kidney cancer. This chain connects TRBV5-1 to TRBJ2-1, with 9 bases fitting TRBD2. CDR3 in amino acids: CASSRTSDSYNEQFF. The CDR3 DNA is TGCGCCAGCAGCAGGACTAGCGACTCCTACAATGAGCAGTTCTTC.